The TCR beta chain under discussion was sequenced for a study of CD8+ T cells in alopecia areata. Documented treatment: oral pan-JAK inhibitor, 5-10 mg twice daily. In each case, RNA was isolated and then reverse transcribed into cDNA as the sequencing template. Libraries were prepared by immunoSEQ multiplex PCR; TCRdb keeps only in-frame clonotypes and omits some of them. The profile shows under 300,000 clones, around 64% of them singletons. V lost 6 bases to trimming and J lost 5 bases; unmatched junction nucleotides: 6. There are 13 residues in the CDR3. Germline CDR1 is WSHSY and CDR2 is SAAADI. Sequenced material: CD4+ T cells sorted from blood, taken around week 53, from a patient treated with tofacitinib. This receptor was identified in a human donor with alopecia areata. This chain joins TRBV10-2 and TRBJ2-7, with 8 bases lining up with TRBD1. CDR3 bases: TGCGCCAGCAGACCGGACAGGGCCGACGAGCAGTACTTC. Amino acid sequence: CASRPDRADEQYF.